One sample yielded the 14 T cell receptor beta chains listed below, sequenced in a study of identical twins. One entry per CDR3 protein, called by TCRdb with MiXCR from the 5' RACE reads. This table has approximately 500,000 distinct CDR3 sequences, 20% to 25% appearing once. The same data also contributed to another study, on T cells expressing NK-cell markers.

Input material: CD4+ T cells sorted from blood. The receptors come from a woman aged 18-29 years in good health.

In this sample, this clonotype turned up a few times. The chain recombines TRBV6-6 with TRBJ1-5; D gene ambiguous. V was trimmed by 10 bases and J by 0 bases, leaving 4 bases between them. CDR1 and CDR2 from the germline V gene are MNHNY and SVGAGI (reference sequence). The CDR3 consists of 11 residues. The CDR3 bases are TGTGCCACCGGTAGCAATCAGCCCCAGCATTTT. The encoded protein is CATGSNQPQHF.

This clonotype has only one observation. The chain joins TRBV3-1 to TRBJ2-4; TRBD1 agrees at 8 bases. Germline lookup yields CDR1 LGHDT and CDR2 YNNKEL (reference sequence). The CDR3 has 14 amino acids. J was trimmed by 0 bases and V by 5 bases; bases with no gene match: 0. CDR3 loop: CASSGTGAKNIQYF. CDR3 in DNA: TGTGCCAGCAGCGGGACAGGAGCCAAAAACATTCAGTACTTC. The whole variable domain, filled in from reference TRBV3-1 and TRBJ2-4, reads DTAVSQTPKYLVTQMGNDKSIKCEQNLGHDTMYWYKQDSKKFLKIMFSYNNKELIINETVPNRFSPKSPDKAHLNLHINSLELGDSAVYFCASSGTGAKNIQYFGAGTRLSVL.

V is TRBV24-1 and J is TRBJ2-3; D uncertain. Germline CDR1 KGHDR, CDR2 SFDVKD. The CDR3 totals 15 residues. V gave up 3 bases and J gave up 1 base, with 10 bases separating them. In DNA, the CDR3 is TGTGCCACCAGTGATCGGAAGGGTGGCACAGATACGCAGTATTTT. As protein: CATSDRKGGTDTQYF.

CDR3: CASSLNGGNEQYF. The CDR3 nucleotides are TGTGCCAGCAGCTTAAACGGGGGGAACGAGCAGTACTTC. The V gene is TRBV7-9, the J gene TRBJ2-7; 7 nucleotides line up with TRBD2. Trimming at V came to 2 bases and at J to 5 bases, leaving 3 bases not matched to a gene. Germline CDR1 is SEHNR and CDR2 is FQNEAQ (reference sequence). The CDR3 totals 13 residues.

The chain carries TRBV12-3 or TRBV12-4 and TRBJ2-7; perhaps D is TRBD1 or TRBD2 (5 bases each). This CDR3 comprises 16 residues. Trimming took 3 bases from V and 3 from J, leaving 18 bases between them. The CDR3 here is CASSLDLRGSNYEQYF. In DNA form, the CDR3 reads TGTGCCAGCAGTTTGGACCTTCGGGGCAGCAACTACGAGCAGTACTTC.

This clonotype was counted a few times. The rearrangement uses TRBV5-1 and TRBJ1-6; D might be TRBD1 (5 bases). Germline-derived CDR1 and CDR2 are SGHRS and YFSETQ. The CDR3 totals 14 residues. Trimming took off 0 bases at V and 6 bases at J, with 7 bases between the two ends. CDR3 residues: CASSLDRTNSPLHF. For the CDR3, the DNA is TGCGCCAGCAGCTTGGACAGGACTAATTCACCCCTCCACTTT.

This clonotype was counted a few times. The gene calls are TRBV5-1 and TRBJ2-3; D is unclear. Germline V gene sequence: CDR1 SGHRS, CDR2 YFSETQ. There are 14 residues in the CDR3. V was pared by 1 base and J by 2 bases, with 8 bases between. DNA of the CDR3: TGCGCCAGCAGCTTGTATCCCGACACAGATACGCAGTATTTT. This sequence encodes CASSLYPDTDTQYF.

The chain joins TRBV7-2 to TRBJ2-2; D not certain. Per germline, CDR1 SGHTA and CDR2 FQGNSA. Trimming took 2 bases from V and 4 from J, leaving 17 bases between them. This CDR3 is built from 17 residues. The CDR3 DNA is TGTGCCAGCAGCTTACGGTCCCGCCAGGCGCGCACCGGGGAGCTGTTTTTT. This translates into CASSLRSRQARTGELFF.

This clonotype was picked up a small number of times. V usage is TRBV6-5 and J usage is TRBJ2-1; 9 positions match TRBD2. This CDR3 is 16 amino acids long. Trimming took 0 bases from V and 7 from J; bases not matched to a gene: 7. Germline V lookup: CDR1 MNHEY, CDR2 SVGAGI. This CDR3 is CASSYSPSGVRNEQFF. The CDR3 DNA reads TGTGCCAGCAGTTACTCTCCTAGCGGGGTGAGGAATGAGCAGTTCTTC.

This clonotype was counted many times. This chain links TRBV12-3 or TRBV12-4 with TRBJ2-7; TRBD2 is a possible D gene (6 bases). V was clipped by 6 bases and J by 0 bases, with 15 bases between them. The CDR3 spans 15 residues. The CDR3 DNA follows: TGTGCCAGCAGCATAGAACTGACTAGCTCCTACGAGCAGTACTTC. Its translation: CASSIELTSSYEQYF.

This clonotype was picked up a small number of times. J is TRBJ1-1 and V is TRBV12-3 or TRBV12-4, with 12 bases that match TRBD1. The CDR3 covers 13 residues. V was clipped by 3 bases and J by 8 bases; unmatched bases: 1. The CDR3 coding sequence is TGTGCCAGCAGTTTGGGACAGGGGGCGGAAGCTTTCTTT. Protein sequence: CASSLGQGAEAFF.

This chain connects TRBV12-3 or TRBV12-4 to TRBJ1-1; 7 bases align to TRBD1. With 3 bases clipped from V and 10 bases from J, the junction kept 11 bases outside the gene matches. This CDR3 is built from 14 residues. CDR3 coding DNA: TGTGCCAGCAGTTTTCAAGGGGGCGTTCACCCAGCTTTCTTT. The encoded protein is CASSFQGGVHPAFF.

This clonotype was recorded a few times. CDR3 DNA sequence: TGTGCCAGCACCCCCCCCGGGGCGAGGGGCACTGAAGCTTTCTTT. It yields the protein CASTPPGARGTEAFF. The rearrangement links TRBV6-1 to TRBJ1-1; D perhaps matches TRBD1 (5 bases). V lost 7 bases to trimming and J lost 4 bases, with 19 bases between them. Germline CDR1 reads MNHNS; CDR2 reads SASEGT. This CDR3 has 15 amino acids.

This CDR3 is CASSRRQGADTQYF. The CDR3 coding sequence is TGTGCCAGCAGTCGAAGACAGGGGGCAGATACGCAGTATTTT. The chain couples TRBV6-1 to TRBJ2-3, with 9 bases matching TRBD1. V was clipped by 5 bases and J by 4 bases; unmatched bases: 4. The V gene's germline CDR1 is MNHNS and CDR2 SASEGT. This CDR3 is 14 amino acids long.